One sample yielded the 11 T cell receptor beta chains listed below, sequenced in a study of CD8+ T cells in alopecia areata. The sequencing template was cDNA reverse transcribed from extracted RNA. Only in-frame clones appear in the TCRdb table, and some are missing; sequencing was by immunoSEQ multiplex PCR. The profile covers more than 250,000 clones, none occurring a single time. Cells that came from pooled cutaneous lymph nodes were sorted using CD4, CD8alpha, NKG2D, NKG2ACE and other markers. The sample was CD4+ T cells sorted from a lymph node. All receptors come from a C3H/HeJ mouse with alopecia areata. The strain is characterized by the MHC haplotype H2-k.

In its sample, this clone was seen a few times. Genes and germline are mouse. The CDR3 goes on 4 residues after the read ends, and that part is filled in from the germline J gene. The chain couples TRBV19 to TRBJ2-1; 8 nucleotides agree with TRBD1. Trimming cost V 2 bases and J 6 bases; bases outside gene matches: 7. Germline CDR1 FNHDT, CDR2 SITEND (reference sequence). This CDR3 is 15 amino acids long. CDR3 sequence reads: CASSMEGQVFAEQFF. The CDR3 DNA, read in part, is TGTGCCAGCAGTATGGAGGGACAGGTCTTTGCT. The variable domain in full, completed from reference TRBV19 and TRBJ2-1, reads GGIITQTPKFLIGQEGQKLTLKCQQNFNHDTMYWYRQDSGKGLRLIYYSITENDLQKGDLSEGYDASREKKSSFSLTVTSAQKNEMAVFLCASSMEGQVFAEQFFGPGTRLTVL.

In its sample, this clone was seen a few times. Genes here carry mouse names. The read finishes 4 residues shy of the CDR3 end, and the germline J gene is used to complete it. V is TRBV13-1 and J is TRBJ2-4; 11 bases map to TRBD2. This CDR3 contains 18 residues. The germline CDR1 and CDR2 sequences are NSHNY and SYGAGN. Trimming took 0 bases from V and 0 from J; bases not matched to a gene: 6. The CDR3 is CASSDDWGGAPSQNTLYF. The sequenced CDR3 bases are TGTGCCAGCAGTGATGACTGGGGGGGCGCTCCTAGTCAAAAC.

This clone appeared a few times. Gene and germline names: mouse. The part of the CDR3 DNA that was read is TGTGCCAGCAGTGAAAGGGGGCAT. Protein: CASSERGH. The whole CDR3 reads CASSERGHEQYF. This chain uses TRBV13-3 with TRBJ2-7; TRBD1 is a possible D gene (7 bases). From the germline J gene comes the end of the CDR3, since the read stops 4 residues before it. Germline-derived CDR1 and CDR2 are NNHDY and SYVADS. The CDR3 has 12 amino acids.

In this sample, this clone turned up a few times. The listed genes are named as in mouse. The CDR3 end is not reached by the read, which stops 4 residues before it; the germline J gene fills it in. The chain is built from TRBV13-3 and TRBJ1-1, with 8 bases fitting TRBD1. The CDR3 runs 15 residues. In germline, CDR1 is NNHDY, CDR2 SYVADS. V shed 1 base and J 4 bases; nucleotides not matched to a gene: 6. CDR3 bases read: TGTGCCAGCAGTGATCTCAGGGGGCCGGGCACA. The encoded protein is CASSDLRGPGT. The CDR3, in full, reads CASSDLRGPGTEVFF.

A note on this clone: Genes and germline come from the mouse. The sequenced fragment ends 4 residues before the CDR3 boundary, so the rest is inferred from the germline J gene. This chain uses TRBV15 with TRBJ2-4; TRBD2 agrees at 8 bases. CDR1 SGHND and CDR2 FRSKSL come from the germline V gene. The CDR3 runs to 12 residues. CDR3 DNA, as far as it was read: TGTGCCAGCACGCTGGGGGGTAAC. Encoded protein: CASTLGGN. The entire CDR3 protein is CASTLGGNTLYF.

Comment on this clone: The germline and genes are mouse ones. The read terminates 4 residues before the CDR3 end, so the remaining end is supplied by the germline J gene. This rearrangement joins TRBV17 to TRBJ2-3; D not certain. This CDR3 contains 12 residues. V was pared by 3 bases and J by 2 bases, with 3 bases between. Germline V gene data show CDR1 as MNHDT and CDR2 as YYDKIL. The CDR3: CASSSNAETLYF. The covered CDR3 bases are TGTGCTAGCAGTAGCAATGCAGAA. The full variable domain, its missing parts supplied by reference TRBV17 and TRBJ2-3, is DTTVKQNPRYKLARVGKPVNLICSQTMNHDTMYWYQKKPNQAPKLLLFYYDKILNREADTFEKFQSSRPNNSFCSLYIGSAGLEYSAMYLCASSSNAETLYFGSGTRLTVL.

Regarding this clone: Gene names are mouse gene names. The read stops 4 residues short of the end of the CDR3; the missing end is completed from the germline J gene. J is TRBJ2-7 and V is TRBV13-1; 7 positions agree with TRBD1. This CDR3 has 14 amino acids. CDR1 is NSHNY, CDR2 SYGAGN, per germline. The sequenced CDR3 bases are TGTGCCAGCAGTGACCTCGGGACAGAATAT. Its protein is CASSDLGTEY. In full, the CDR3 reads CASSDLGTEYEQYF.

In this sample, this clone turned up a few times. Germline and genes here are mouse. Read data end 4 residues before the CDR3 end; the end is taken from the germline J gene. V gene TRBV4 combines with J gene TRBJ2-1; possible D gene TRBD1, 6 bases. Trimming cost V 4 bases and J 2 bases, with 9 bases left between them. The germline V gene has CDR1 LGHDT and CDR2 YNNKQL (reference sequence). The CDR3 is made up of 14 amino acids. CDR3 bases read: TGTGCCAGCAGCTTGGGACAATACTATGCT. It codes for CASSLGQYYA. The full CDR3 protein reads CASSLGQYYAEQFF.

Details on this clone: The genes are named according to mouse. CDR3 sequence reads: CASRTRDRGPHTGQLYF. CDR3 DNA (partial): TGTGCCAGCAGAACCCGGGACAGGGGGCCGCACACCGGG. This chain connects TRBV19 to TRBJ2-2, with 12 bases matching TRBD1. Sequencing ends 4 residues short of the CDR3 end; the germline J gene provides the rest. Germline CDR1 reads FNHDT; CDR2 reads SITEND (reference sequence). The CDR3 is 17 amino acids. With V trimmed by 5 bases and J by 3 bases, 8 bases remained unmatched.

A note on this clone: Genes and germline are mouse. The read is 3 residues too short to cover the CDR3 end, so that end is filled in from the germline J gene. This specimen includes other DNA sequences encoding the same CDR3. The chain links TRBV5 to TRBJ1-6; possible D gene TRBD1, 6 bases. TRBJ1-6 belongs to the ORF category, with a function that is uncertain. Per the germline V gene, CDR1 is LGHNA and CDR2 is YNLKQL (reference sequence). The CDR3 covers 15 residues. The germline V and J ends were trimmed by 0 bases and 7 bases, with 10 bases remaining between them. This chain's CDR3 is CASSQETGRNSPLYF. CDR3 bases read: TGTGCCAGCAGCCAAGAAACAGGGAGGAATTCGCCC.

This clone was seen only a few times. The germline and genes are mouse ones. The missing CDR3 end, 4 residues past where the read stops, is filled in from the germline J gene. The sample contains more than one DNA sequence encoding this CDR3. The V and J genes are TRBV1 and TRBJ2-1, with 7 bases that match TRBD1. The germline CDR1 and CDR2 sequences are NSQYPW and LRSPGD (reference sequence). This CDR3 comprises 12 residues. Unmatched junction bases numbered 1, after V lost 6 bases and J lost 5 bases. The CDR3 bases that were read are TGCACCTGCAGCGGGACAGATGCT. Its translation: CTCSGTDA. The whole CDR3 sequence is CTCSGTDAEQFF.